These 4 T cell receptor beta chains were sequenced from one sample in a study of shared clonotypes between healthy human individuals. This table comes from immunoSEQ multiplex PCR, and its TCRdb copy is limited to in-frame clones, with some not included. The table includes approximately 330,000 clones, around 67% detected once. Specimen: memory CD4+ T cells sorted from blood. Subset of the sample: CD45RA-negative fraction. The source is a man aged 25 to 40 in good health.

This clone has just a few counts. The V call is TRBV28, the J call TRBJ1-1; D unclear. Trimming stripped 6 bases from V and 0 bases from J, with 2 bases between. The germline V gene encodes CDR1 MDHEN and CDR2 SYDVKM. The CDR3 consists of 11 residues. The CDR3 spells CASRMNTEAFF. The CDR3 DNA sequence: TGTGCCAGCAGAATGAACACTGAAGCTTTCTTT.

The rearrangement links TRBV5-6 to TRBJ2-7; D might be TRBD1 (5 bases). Germline V gives CDR1 SGHDT, CDR2 YYEEEE. The CDR3 totals 13 residues. The ends were cut back, 3 bases at V and 3 bases at J, with 10 bases in the middle. CDR3 coding DNA: TGTGCCAGCAGCTCCGGACAATTCTACGAGCAGTACTTC. Protein product: CASSSGQFYEQYF.

This chain uses TRBV9 with TRBJ2-5, with 7 bases that match TRBD2. V trimming: 4 bases; J trimming: 2 bases; junction bases outside the gene matches: 14. Germline loops: CDR1 SGDLS, CDR2 YYNGEE. This CDR3 comprises 17 residues. The CDR3 protein is CASSPRQGGSWQETQYF. DNA for the CDR3: TGTGCCAGCAGCCCCAGGCAGGGCGGGAGTTGGCAAGAGACCCAGTACTTC. Full variable domain (rest looked up from reference TRBV9 and TRBJ2-5): DSGVTQTPKHLITATGQRVTLRCSPRSGDLSVYWYQQSLDQGLQFLIQYYNGEERAKGNILERFSAQQFPDLHSELNLSSLELGDSALYFCASSPRQGGSWQETQYFGPGTRLLVL.

The chain joins TRBV28 to TRBJ2-5; TRBD2 matches at 9 bases. The CDR3 is 17 residues long. V dropped 7 bases and J dropped 2; count of bases not matched to a gene: 14. Germline V lookup: CDR1 MDHEN, CDR2 SYDVKM. In nucleotides, the CDR3 is TGTGCCAGCAACAGATCCCCCGGACTAGCGTATCAAGAGACCCAGTACTTC. It translates to CASNRSPGLAYQETQYF.